This TCR beta chain originates from a study of blood T cell dynamics during melanoma immunotherapy. This CDR3 is built from 13 residues. Germline V gene lookup returns CDR1 SSHAT and CDR2 FNYEAQ (reference sequence). Trimming left V 2 bases short and J 4 bases short, with 8 bases between. Measured with immunoSEQ multiplex PCR; TCRdb has only the in-frame clones, and not every one. Among about 12,000 clones listed, roughly 90% were seen once. Time point: week 3, after first cycle of checkpoint inhibitor. The input for sequencing was blood, taken from a patient treated with checkpoint blockade. This chain links TRBV7-7 with TRBJ1-1, with unresolved D. The sequence came from a human donor with melanoma. CDR3 protein: CASSLTEGTEAFF. CDR3 DNA: TGTGCCAGCAGCTTAACAGAAGGCACTGAAGCTTTCTTT.